These T cell receptor beta chains were read from a single sample in a study of molecular identifiers for immune sequencing clone quantification. TCRdb reprocessed the PCR reads with MiXCR, giving one entry per CDR3 protein. The data hold 250,000 to 400,000 distinct CDR3 sequences, with 20% to 25% observed a single time. Sequencing was carried out using naive CD8+ T cells from blood, with Jurkat cell RNA spiked in. These receptor sequences come from a human donor in good health. Some libraries in this study had Jurkat cell RNA spiked in. Each CDR3 is given with its conserved first and last residue. The D gene is left open where the match is weak. Rows may omit the clone size; those that give it use once, few, many or a size class.

cdr3_nt cdr3_aa j_call d_call v_call clone_size
TGTGCCAGCAGCTTAGCTTGGGAGTACGGCGATACGCAGTATTTT CASSLAWEYGDTQYF TRBJ2-3 - TRBV7-9 many
TGTGCCACCGCCGGGCAGAGAGGCAATGAAAAACTGTTTTTT CATAGQRGNEKLFF TRBJ1-4 - TRBV24-1 many
TGTGCCAGCAGTTTGGGTTTGGGTCAGGGATTGCCCTACGAGCAGTACTTC CASSLGLGQGLPYEQYF TRBJ2-7 - TRBV27 -
TGTGCCAGCAGTTGGGGGGCACCGAGGACTGAAGCTTTCTTT CASSWGAPRTEAFF TRBJ1-1 - TRBV28 many
TGCAGTGCTACAACAACCGGGACTAGCGGGAGAGGAGACGCCTACGAGCAGTACTTC CSATTTGTSGRGDAYEQYF TRBJ2-7 TRBD2 TRBV20-1 -
TGCGCCAGCAGCCAGGGACCGCCACAAGAGACCCAGTACTTC CASSQGPPQETQYF TRBJ2-5 - TRBV4-3 many
TGCAGTGCTAGAGAACAGGGGTTCTATGGCTACACCTTC CSAREQGFYGYTF TRBJ1-2 TRBD1 TRBV20-1 many
TGCGCCAGCAGCCAAGTTTCTGAGAACACTGAAGCTTTCTTT CASSQVSENTEAFF TRBJ1-1 - TRBV4-3 many
TGTGCCAGTAGTACTAGCGGGGGGGTCTTCTACGAGCAGTACTTC CASSTSGGVFYEQYF TRBJ2-7 TRBD2 TRBV19 many
TGTGCCAGCAGCTTTGGTGTAGCAACCGATGAGCAGTTCTTC CASSFGVATDEQFF TRBJ2-1 - TRBV7-2 many
TGTGCCAGCCGTTGGGCAGGGACTAACTATGGCTACACCTTC CASRWAGTNYGYTF TRBJ1-2 - TRBV27 many
TGCAGTGCTAGAGATGGCAGTCTTAACCAGCCCCAGCATTTT CSARDGSLNQPQHF TRBJ1-5 - TRBV20-1 many
TGCGCCAGCAGCCAAGATCGAGGTTCCCGGAGCTACGAGCAGTACTTC CASSQDRGSRSYEQYF TRBJ2-7 - TRBV4-3 many
TGTGCCAGCACTCCCTCCGGGGCGATGAGGCAGTACTTC CASTPSGAMRQYF TRBJ2-7 - TRBV28 many
TGTGCCAGCAGTGTACGGGGCTATAGCAATCAGCCCCAGCATTTT CASSVRGYSNQPQHF TRBJ1-5 - TRBV2 many
TGCAGCGTTGAAGATAGAACAGGAGATCACTACACCTTC CSVEDRTGDHYTF TRBJ1-2 - TRBV29-1 many
TGTGCCAGCAGCGCCACACAGGGGGCAGATACGCAGTATTTT CASSATQGADTQYF TRBJ2-3 TRBD1 TRBV9 few
TGTGCCAGCAGCTTGGGGACAAGCTCTGGAAACACCGTATATTTT CASSLGTSSGNTVYF TRBJ1-3 - TRBV11-2 -
TGCAGTGCTAGAGCTGGGGGGGGAGGGAGCACCGGGGAGCTGTTTTTT CSARAGGGGSTGELFF TRBJ2-2 TRBD2 TRBV20-1 -
TGTGCCAGCAGTTACGGACAGGGGGCTAACTATGGCTACACCTTC CASSYGQGANYGYTF TRBJ1-2 TRBD1 TRBV13 -
TGTGCCAGCAGCCAAGTACCAGGGTCGGACGAGCAGTACTTC CASSQVPGSDEQYF TRBJ2-7 - TRBV4-2 many
TGTGCCACCCTGGGTGGTGGGGACCACACTGAAGCTTTCTTT CATLGGGDHTEAFF TRBJ1-1 - TRBV24-1 many
TGTGCCACCACAGGTACACCAACTAATGAAAAACTGTTTTTT CATTGTPTNEKLFF TRBJ1-4 - TRBV12-3/TRBV12-4 few
TGTGCCAGCAGCTTGGAAGGGAGCTTTGATGACGAGCAGTACTTC CASSLEGSFDDEQYF TRBJ2-7 - TRBV5-5 few